The 13 T cell receptor beta chains given below trace back to one sample, sequenced in a study of blood T cell repertoires in COVID-19. Sequencing was performed with immunoSEQ multiplex PCR; in TCRdb, only in-frame clones are kept and a portion is missing. The sample records 350,000 to 400,000 clones, around 87% being singletons. Input material: peripheral blood. The receptors were sampled from a man aged 18-30 years with active or convalescent COVID-19.

In DNA, the CDR3 is TGTGCCAGCAGTTCCGGGACTAGCGGGAGGACGAACACCGGGGAGCTGTTTTTT. This translates into CASSSGTSGRTNTGELFF. The V gene is TRBV28, the J gene TRBJ2-2, with TRBD2 identical over 15 bases. Per the germline V gene, CDR1 is MDHEN and CDR2 is SYDVKM. The CDR3 is made up of 18 amino acids. V was pared by 4 bases and J by 0 bases, with 3 bases of the junction left unmatched.

CDR3 sequence reads: CASSLRLGSLNTIYF. CDR3 in DNA: TGTGCCAGCAGTTTAAGGCTAGGAAGTTTAAACACCATATATTTT. The J gene is TRBJ1-3, the V gene TRBV6-5; D gene unclear. The germline gives CDR1 MNHEY, CDR2 SVGAGI. V lost 4 bases and J 6 bases, leaving 16 bases between the germline ends. The length of the CDR3 is 15 residues.

The V and J genes are TRBV7-2 and TRBJ2-2; maybe TRBD1 (5 bases). V lost 4 bases to trimming and J lost 1 base, with 7 bases between them. Germline values: CDR1 SGHTA, CDR2 FQGNSA. The CDR3 length is 14 residues. DNA of the CDR3: TGTGCCAGCAGCTCCGGACAGAACACCGGGGAGCTGTTTTTT. Translating gives CASSSGQNTGELFF. The whole variable domain, remainder taken from reference TRBV7-2 and TRBJ2-2, is GAGVSQSPSNKVTEKGKDVELRCDPISGHTALYWYRQSLGQGLEFLIYFQGNSAPDKSGLPSDRFSAERTGGSVSTLTIQRTQQEDSAVYLCASSSGQNTGELFFGEGSRLTVL.

This sequence joins TRBV24-1 and TRBJ2-1; D is possibly TRBD1 (5 bases). CDR3 length equals 14 residues. Trimming left V 4 bases short and J 8 bases short, with 14 bases between. CDR1 is KGHDR, CDR2 SFDVKD, per germline. The CDR3 sequence is CATSETTVHHEQFF. The DNA of the CDR3 is TGTGCCACCAGTGAAACGACAGTTCACCATGAGCAGTTCTTC.

The gene calls are TRBV11-2 and TRBJ2-2, with 8 nucleotides matching TRBD2. Germline lookup yields CDR1 SGHAT and CDR2 FQNNGV. The V and J ends lost 2 bases and 7 bases, in that order; junction bases with no gene match: 6. The CDR3 length is 15 residues. CDR3 protein: CASSLNGGAFGELFF. CDR3 nucleotides: TGTGCCAGCAGCTTAAACGGGGGGGCCTTCGGGGAGCTGTTTTTT.

Turning to this clone: A junction boundary mismatches the germline segment, possibly from a read error. The chain joins TRBV7-7 to TRBJ2-1, with TRBD1 matching 11 bases. The CDR3 runs to 15 residues. The germline CDR1 and CDR2 sequences are SSHAT and FNYEAQ (reference sequence). CDR3 sequence: CASSLGQGAIDEQFF. DNA for the CDR3: TGTGCTAGCAGCTTAGGACAGGGGGCGATTGATGAGCAGTTCTTC.

This chain connects TRBV28 to TRBJ1-5; D gene uncertain. The V end was cut by 5 bases, the J end by 3 bases, with 11 bases between. Germline V lookup: CDR1 MDHEN, CDR2 SYDVKM. This CDR3 region has 14 residues. The CDR3 DNA reads as TGTGCCAGCAGTATTTCGGGTAACAATCAGCCCCAGCATTTT. It specifies CASSISGNNQPQHF.

The J gene is TRBJ2-1, the V gene TRBV29-1, with 12 nucleotides matching TRBD2. The V gene end was trimmed by 6 bases and the J gene end by 6 bases; junction bases not matched to a gene: 9. Per the germline V gene, CDR1 is SQVTM and CDR2 is ANQGSEA. There are 15 residues in the CDR3. The CDR3 sequence is CSVAALAGGINEQFF. The CDR3 DNA reads as TGCAGCGTCGCAGCTCTAGCGGGAGGGATCAATGAGCAGTTCTTC.

DNA for the CDR3: TGTGCCACCAGCAGACAGGGATCCTACGAGCAGTACTTC. Its translation: CATSRQGSYEQYF. The genes are TRBV15 and TRBJ2-7, with D perhaps TRBD1 (5 bases). CDR1 and CDR2 from the germline V gene are LNHNV and YYDKDF (reference sequence). Deletions cut 2 bases from V and 1 base from J, with 6 bases between. The CDR3 totals 13 residues.

In this sample, this clone turned up once. The chain recombines TRBV7-3 with TRBJ2-6, with D perhaps matching TRBD1 (6 bases). The CDR3 loop spans 15 amino acids. Germline V gene lookup returns CDR1 SGHTA and CDR2 FQGTGA. Trimming pared 5 bases from V and 2 bases from J, leaving 10 bases between. The CDR3 loop is CASSLEGAGANVLTF. In DNA, the CDR3 is TGTGCCAGCAGCCTAGAGGGGGCTGGGGCCAACGTCCTGACTTTC. Full variable domain (rest looked up from reference TRBV7-3 and TRBJ2-6): GAGVSQTPSNKVTEKGKYVELRCDPISGHTALYWYRQSLGQGPEFLIYFQGTGAADDSGLPNDRFFAVRPEGSVSTLKIQRTERGDSAVYLCASSLEGAGANVLTFGAGSRLTVL.

The chain combines TRBV5-1 with TRBJ2-7; 7 nucleotides match TRBD1. This CDR3 spans 13 amino acids. Germline CDR1 and CDR2: SGHRS and YFSETQ. Trimming at V came to 7 bases and at J to 3 bases, leaving 7 bases not matched to a gene. The chain's CDR3 is CASGRDSIYEQYF. The CDR3 nucleotides read TGCGCCAGCGGAAGGGACAGTATCTACGAGCAGTACTTC.

The gene calls are TRBV28 and TRBJ2-7; TRBD2 aligns across 7 bases. The CDR3 has 14 amino acids. After removal of 7 bases from V and 9 bases from J, the junction contained 15 bases not matched to a gene. In germline, CDR1 is MDHEN, CDR2 SYDVKM. The CDR3 DNA reads as TGTGCCAGCAAGACGCGGGAGAAAGTCAGAGGGCAGTACTTC. Its translation is CASKTREKVRGQYF.

This clone was counted once. The chain combines TRBV6-2 or TRBV6-3 with TRBJ2-5, with 8 positions matching TRBD2. Germline CDR1 and CDR2: MNHEY and SVGEGT. The CDR3 sequence is 17 residues long. Germline trimming cut 1 base from V and 3 bases from J; bases unmatched to any gene: 10. The CDR3 DNA reads as TGTGCCAGCAGTTACTATCCTTATGGAGCGGGGGAAGAGACCCAGTACTTC. Its translation is CASSYYPYGAGEETQYF.